The clone carrying this T cell receptor beta chain was detected a few times. Authors' analysis steps: Estimation of nucleated cell counts was performed using reference gene primer amplification. Generated by immunoSEQ multiplex PCR, the TCRdb table keeps only in-frame clones and is missing some. The V and J calls and clone size are taken from that table; D and trimming were inferred from the DNA. The sample carries roughly 250,000 clones, around nine tenths recorded once. This record belongs to a study of blood T cell repertoires in COVID-19. Germline loops: CDR1 SGHNT, CDR2 YYREEE (reference sequence). The CDR3 is 13 amino acids. The trim removed 4 bases at V and 5 bases at J, leaving 4 bases unmatched.

J is TRBJ2-7 and V is TRBV5-4; 9 nucleotides line up with TRBD1. The clonotype was recovered from a woman in her 50s who had recovered from COVID-19. Sequencing was carried out using PBMCs or T cells enriched from blood (not recorded which). The CDR3 protein is CASSQQGANEQYF. CDR3 nucleotides: TGTGCCAGCAGCCAACAGGGGGCTAACGAGCAGTACTTC.